This T cell receptor (beta chain) emerged from a study of human T cells and chemical hapten exposure. Germline V gene sequence: CDR1 KGHSH, CDR2 LQKENI. V shed 6 bases and J 2 bases; nucleotides not matched to a gene: 15. CDR3 length equals 17 residues. Time point meaning: pre-sensitization, week 0. Noted treatment: therapeutic diphenylcyclopropenone sensitization with weekly scalp DPC. MiXCR was run by TCRdb on the RACE reads, yielding one entry per CDR3 protein. This table has approximately 260,000 distinct CDR3 sequences, 7% to 10% appearing once. The chain carries TRBV18 and TRBJ2-7, with 8 bases lining up with TRBD1. The sample consisted of whole blood, taken in connection with sensitization to the hapten diphenylcyclopropenone (DPC). The TCR comes from a woman between 35 and 50 years old with alopecia areata. Some clones in this sample may be carry-over from other donors' samples. CDR3 loop: CASSLFDPGQAPYEQYF. CDR3 DNA sequence: TGTGCCAGCTCCCTATTCGATCCGGGACAGGCCCCCTACGAGCAGTACTTC. The full variable domain, with the rest looked up from reference TRBV18 and TRBJ2-7, is NAGVMQNPRHLVRRRGQEARLRCSPMKGHSHVYWYRQLPEEGLKFMVYLQKENIIDESGMPKERFSAEFPKEGPSILRIQQVVRGDSAAYFCASSLFDPGQAPYEQYFGPGTRLTVT.